What follows are 5 T cell receptor beta chains derived from one specimen sequenced in a study of T cell responses to AZD1222 COVID-19 vaccine. Clones were read by immunoSEQ multiplex PCR, and TCRdb kept only the in-frame ones, dropping some. The data contain more than 85,000 clones, roughly nine tenths of them singletons. The specimen was peripheral blood, collected on day 0 of AZD1222 vaccination. The receptors stem from an adult in good health.

This chain uses TRBV2 with TRBJ2-6; 7 bases fit TRBD1. This CDR3 spans 16 amino acids. Germline CDR1 and CDR2: SNHLY and FYNNEI. J lost 2 bases, V lost 5 bases, and 6 bases had no gene match. For the CDR3, the DNA is TGTGCCAGCAGTAAACAGGGGAAAGCTGGGGCCAACGTCCTGACTTTC. This gives the protein CASSKQGKAGANVLTF.

The chain has TRBV9 and TRBJ1-4, with D hard to call. The V end was cut by 2 bases, the J end by 8 bases, with 16 bases between. The CDR3 spans 15 residues. The germline V gene has CDR1 SGDLS and CDR2 YYNGEE. CDR3 sequence: CASSVGFRFAEKLFF. CDR3 in DNA: TGTGCCAGCAGCGTCGGGTTCCGATTCGCCGAAAAACTGTTTTTT. The full variable domain, rest sourced from reference TRBV9 and TRBJ1-4, is DSGVTQTPKHLITATGQRVTLRCSPRSGDLSVYWYQQSLDQGLQFLIQYYNGEERAKGNILERFSAQQFPDLHSELNLSSLELGDSALYFCASSVGFRFAEKLFFGSGTQLSVL.

CDR3 sequence (DNA): TGTGCCAGCAGCTTAGTCACAGCTAACTATGGCTACACCTTC. Translating it yields CASSLVTANYGYTF. The J gene is TRBJ1-2, the V gene TRBV7-2; the D is unclear. The CDR3 has 14 residues. Per the germline V gene, CDR1 is SGHTA and CDR2 is FQGNSA. Trimming took 1 base from V and 0 from J, leaving 6 bases between them.

V usage is TRBV28 and J usage is TRBJ2-1; TRBD1 aligns across 7 bases. V lost 6 bases to trimming and J lost 3 bases; unmatched junction nucleotides: 8. This CDR3 contains 15 residues. Germline assignment: CDR1 MDHEN and CDR2 SYDVKM. The CDR3 reads CASRLQGKFYNEQFF. The DNA for the CDR3 is TGTGCCAGCAGACTACAGGGGAAATTCTACAATGAGCAGTTCTTC.

J is TRBJ2-5 and V is TRBV5-1, with 10 nucleotides matching TRBD2. After removal of 4 bases from V and 5 bases from J, the junction contained 5 bases not matched to a gene. The germline V gene has CDR1 SGHRS and CDR2 YFSETQ. The CDR3 runs 14 residues. DNA of the CDR3: TGCGCCAGCAGCCTAGCGGGGGACATGGAGACCCAGTACTTC. It codes for CASSLAGDMETQYF.